One sample yielded the 31 T cell receptor beta chains listed below, sequenced in a study of blood T cell repertoires in COVID-19. Assay: immunoSEQ multiplex PCR; the TCRdb copy retains only in-frame clones and omits some. The sample contains about 220,000 clones, more than 65% of which appear only once. Sequencing was performed on peripheral blood. The receptors shown here come from a woman aged 25 to 45 who had recovered from COVID-19.

This chain joins TRBV12-3 or TRBV12-4 and TRBJ1-1; D is ambiguous. The ends were cut back, 9 bases at V and 2 bases at J, with 13 bases in the middle. This CDR3 comprises 13 residues. The CDR3 coding sequence is TGTGCCAGTGTACCTTTTCTAAACACTGAAGCTTTCTTT. The encoded protein is CASVPFLNTEAFF.

This chain links TRBV6-5 with TRBJ1-2; possibly TRBD1 for D (6 bases). Trimming removed 8 bases at V and 7 bases at J, with 20 bases between. This CDR3 spans 14 amino acids. Germline lookup yields CDR1 MNHEY and CDR2 SVGAGI. The CDR3 nucleotides read TGTGCCAGCTTATCCCGGGGGGCGGGTCTTGGCTACACCTTC. Translating gives CASLSRGAGLGYTF.

This sequence joins TRBV28 and TRBJ2-1; 8 bases are a match to TRBD2. CDR3 length: 13 amino acids. Germline-derived CDR1 and CDR2 are MDHEN and SYDVKM. The trim removed 5 bases at V and 8 bases at J, leaving 5 bases unmatched. Here the CDR3 DNA reads TGTGCCAGCAGTGCCGGGACTAGAGATGAGCAGTTCTTC. It codes for CASSAGTRDEQFF.

The chain joins TRBV28 to TRBJ2-2; 7 bases map to TRBD2. The CDR3 covers 16 residues. V lost 2 bases, J lost 7 bases, and 10 bases stayed unmatched. The germline V gene encodes CDR1 MDHEN and CDR2 SYDVKM. CDR3: CASSLLSGTHGGELFF. CDR3 bases: TGTGCCAGCAGTTTACTGAGCGGGACCCACGGCGGGGAGCTGTTTTTT.

The chain has TRBV12-3 or TRBV12-4 and TRBJ1-2; D is uncertain. Trimming removed 11 bases from V and 4 bases from J, with 17 bases in between. This CDR3 is built from 13 residues. CDR3 sequence (DNA): TGTGCCGTCCCCAGGAAAAGAAGCTATGGCTACACCTTC. It codes for CAVPRKRSYGYTF.

This chain joins TRBV19 and TRBJ1-5; a weak D match, TRBD1 (6 bases). The germline gives CDR1 LNHDA, CDR2 SQIVND (reference sequence). V lost 6 bases and J 6 bases, leaving 9 bases between the germline ends. CDR3 size: 12 residues. The CDR3 nucleotides are TGTGCCAGTAGCAGGGGTACTCAGCCCCAGCATTTT. Its translation is CASSRGTQPQHF.

There are a few counts of this clone. The rearrangement uses TRBV7-6 and TRBJ2-5, with 8 bases matching TRBD2. Germline values: CDR1 SGHVS, CDR2 FNYEAQ. This CDR3 contains 16 residues. V trimming: 1 base; J trimming: 0 bases; junction bases outside the gene matches: 4. CDR3 coding DNA: TGTGCCAGCAGCTTAGAACTAGCGGAGAACCAAGAGACCCAGTACTTC. It is translated as CASSLELAENQETQYF.

This chain connects TRBV28 to TRBJ2-2, with D possibly matching TRBD1 (6 bases). Germline V gene sequence: CDR1 MDHEN, CDR2 SYDVKM. CDR3 length: 12 residues. The CDR3 reads CVTGQNTGELFF. CDR3 sequence (DNA): TGTGTTACGGGACAAAACACCGGGGAGCTGTTTTTT.

The chain has TRBV18 and TRBJ2-1; perhaps TRBD1 as D (5 bases). CDR1 and CDR2 from the germline V gene are KGHSH and LQKENI. The CDR3 loop spans 15 amino acids. V dropped 6 bases and J dropped 0 bases, with 12 bases sitting between them. The CDR3 spells CASSPTDLSYNEQFF. CDR3 nucleotide sequence: TGTGCCAGCTCCCCGACAGACCTCTCCTACAATGAGCAGTTCTTC.

This chain connects TRBV5-1 to TRBJ1-1; D is ambiguous. Germline V lookup: CDR1 SGHRS, CDR2 YFSETQ. The CDR3 spans 14 residues. V lost 1 base to trimming and J lost 1 base, with 8 bases between them. In DNA form, the CDR3 reads TGCGCCAGCAGCTTGTACAGTGAGAACACTGAAGCTTTCTTT. It encodes CASSLYSENTEAFF.

The J gene is TRBJ2-7, the V gene TRBV6-1; TRBD1 matches at 7 bases. The V gene's germline CDR1 is MNHNS and CDR2 SASEGT. The ends lost 2 bases at V and 6 bases at J; junction bases unmatched: 10. CDR3 length: 15 amino acids. The CDR3: CASSEKKGATLEQYF. The DNA of the CDR3 is TGTGCCAGCAGTGAAAAGAAGGGGGCGACCCTCGAGCAGTACTTC.

This clone was seen a handful of times. This chain links TRBV7-3 with TRBJ2-1; 10 positions agree with TRBD2. The germline CDR1 and CDR2 sequences are SGHTA and FQGTGA. With V trimmed by 3 bases and J by 7 bases, 6 bases remained unmatched. The CDR3 has 15 residues. CDR3 nucleotides: TGTGCCAGCAGCTTCGGACTAGCGGAGCTTAATGAGCAGTTCTTC. Translating it yields CASSFGLAELNEQFF.

V and J are TRBV9 and TRBJ2-1; D is undetermined. Germline V CDR1 and CDR2: SGDLS, YYNGEE. V lost 0 bases to trimming and J lost 7 bases, with 8 bases between them. The CDR3 is 13 residues long. CDR3 sequence: CASSVGYPNEQFF. The CDR3 region has the DNA TGTGCCAGCAGCGTAGGCTATCCTAATGAGCAGTTCTTC.

V gene TRBV28 combines with J gene TRBJ2-5; 7 positions match TRBD2. The CDR3 sequence is 17 residues long. CDR1 is MDHEN, CDR2 SYDVKM, per germline. With 4 bases clipped from V and 5 bases from J, the junction kept 16 bases outside the gene matches. This chain's CDR3 is CASSSTRLAPRDETQYF. Written as DNA, the CDR3 is TGTGCCAGCAGTTCAACGAGACTAGCCCCTCGGGACGAGACCCAGTACTTC.

The chain employs TRBV6-5 and TRBJ1-1; TRBD1 matches 9 bases. The CDR3 loop spans 15 amino acids. Germline trimming cut 2 bases from V and 4 bases from J; bases unmatched to any gene: 5. Germline-derived CDR1 and CDR2 are MNHEY and SVGAGI. CDR3 region: CASSYHRGLGTEAFF. The DNA for the CDR3 is TGTGCCAGCAGTTACCACAGGGGGCTAGGCACTGAAGCTTTCTTT.

This clone has a single count. The chain combines TRBV5-5 with TRBJ1-4; D is unclear. Trimming took off 0 bases at V and 8 bases at J, with 11 bases between the two ends. There are 14 residues in the CDR3. Germline-derived CDR1 and CDR2 are SGHKS and YYEKEE (reference sequence). The DNA of the CDR3 is TGTGCCAGCAGCTTGGGGGAGGGTAGGGAAAAACTGTTTTTT. Its translation is CASSLGEGREKLFF.

V is TRBV6-6 and J is TRBJ1-2; D might be TRBD1 (5 bases). Per the germline V gene, CDR1 is MNHNY and CDR2 is SVGAGI (reference sequence). The CDR3 has 14 residues. Trimming took 8 bases from V and 7 from J, leaving 20 bases between them. The CDR3, as DNA: TGTGCCAGCCGAATGGGGGGGTTTTATTTTGGCTACACCTTC. It translates to CASRMGGFYFGYTF.

The chain is built from TRBV12-3 or TRBV12-4 and TRBJ1-1, with 11 bases lining up with TRBD1. Trimming at V came to 5 bases and at J to 7 bases, leaving 0 bases not matched to a gene. The CDR3 runs to 12 residues. The CDR3 sequence is CASSGTGGEAFF. CDR3 in DNA: TGTGCCAGCAGTGGGACAGGGGGTGAAGCTTTCTTT.

This clone was seen a handful of times. The chain is built from TRBV19 and TRBJ1-1; 8 bases agree with TRBD1. The germline gives CDR1 LNHDA, CDR2 SQIVND (reference sequence). J gave up 6 bases and V 8 bases, and 8 bases lay outside the gene matches. The CDR3 spans 13 residues. Here the CDR3 reads CASRQGRGAEAFF. The CDR3 DNA sequence: TGTGCCAGTCGACAGGGGCGAGGCGCTGAAGCTTTCTTT.

J is TRBJ2-1 and V is TRBV25-1, with a weak D call TRBD2 (6 bases). CDR1 MGHDK and CDR2 SYGVNS come from the germline V gene. Trimming stripped 4 bases from V and 5 bases from J, with 9 bases between. The CDR3 contains 13 residues. This chain's CDR3 is CASSVGGDNEQFF. The DNA of the CDR3 is TGTGCCAGCAGTGTCGGCGGGGACAATGAGCAGTTCTTC.

The J gene is TRBJ1-3, the V gene TRBV5-1; D not certain. V shed 0 bases and J shed 0 bases, with 10 bases lying between them. The germline CDR1 and CDR2 sequences are SGHRS and YFSETQ. This CDR3 contains 16 residues. CDR3 nucleotides: TGCGCCAGCAGCTTGGAGCAGGTGTCCTCTGGAAACACCATATATTTT. It specifies CASSLEQVSSGNTIYF.

The chain recombines TRBV3-1 (or the pseudogene TRBV3-2) with TRBJ2-1, with TRBD2 identical over 10 bases. The CDR3 covers 18 residues. Germline V CDR1 and CDR2: LGHDT, YNNKEL (reference sequence). The V and J ends lost 1 base and 0 bases, in that order; junction bases with no gene match: 6. CDR3 sequence reads: CASSQVGLAEDSYNEQFF. CDR3 bases: TGTGCCAGCAGCCAAGTCGGACTAGCGGAGGACTCCTACAATGAGCAGTTCTTC.

To note about this clone: The same CDR3 can be traced to other DNA sequences in this sample. The chain has TRBV5-1 and TRBJ1-4; TRBD1 agrees at 10 bases. The germline CDR1 and CDR2 sequences are SGHRS and YFSETQ. CDR3 size: 15 residues. The V and J ends lost 4 bases and 6 bases, in that order; junction bases with no gene match: 6. CDR3 sequence: CASSLAGTGDEKLFF. The CDR3 DNA reads TGCGCCAGCAGCCTTGCCGGGACAGGGGATGAAAAACTGTTTTTT. The full variable domain, completed using reference TRBV5-1 and TRBJ1-4, is KAGVTQTPRYLIKTRGQQVTLSCSPISGHRSVSWYQQTPGQGLQFLFEYFSETQRNKGNFPGRFSGRQFSNSRSEMNVSTLELGDSALYLCASSLAGTGDEKLFFGSGTQLSVL.

The V call is TRBV3-1 (or the pseudogene TRBV3-2), the J call TRBJ1-3; 7 bases align to TRBD1. Trimming at V came to 0 bases and at J to 11 bases, leaving 10 bases not matched to a gene. Germline V gives CDR1 LGHDT, CDR2 YNNKEL (reference sequence). This CDR3 has 15 residues. CDR3 sequence: CASSQDSTGAAPIYF. In DNA form, the CDR3 reads TGTGCCAGCAGCCAAGATAGCACAGGGGCCGCTCCCATATATTTT.

The CDR3 protein is CASSEVSSGANVLTF. In nucleotides, the CDR3 is TGTGCCAGCAGTGAAGTGAGCTCTGGGGCCAACGTCCTGACTTTC. The chain combines TRBV6-1 with TRBJ2-6; no firm D call. V dropped 1 base and J dropped 0 bases, with 4 bases sitting between them. CDR1 and CDR2 (germline): MNHNS, SASEGT. The CDR3 length is 15 residues.

The V gene is TRBV9, the J gene TRBJ2-5; D might be TRBD2 (6 bases). V was pared by 0 bases and J by 7 bases, with 19 bases between. The CDR3 has 16 residues. Germline V gives CDR1 SGDLS, CDR2 YYNGEE. In nucleotides, the CDR3 is TGTGCCAGCAGCGTAGGGGTTTTTCGAGCGGGCTCGACCCAGTACTTC. Amino acid sequence: CASSVGVFRAGSTQYF.

This rearrangement joins TRBV19 to TRBJ1-2, with TRBD1 matching over 7 bases. Germline CDR1 and CDR2: LNHDA and SQIVND (reference sequence). The CDR3 is made up of 11 amino acids. V lost 5 bases to trimming and J lost 10 bases; unmatched junction nucleotides: 4. In DNA form, the CDR3 reads TGTGCCAGTAGTTCGGACAGGATCTACACCTTC. As protein: CASSSDRIYTF.

The chain combines TRBV2 with TRBJ1-1; D is uncertain. The CDR3 is made up of 14 amino acids. Germline CDR1 SNHLY, CDR2 FYNNEI. V lost 4 bases, J lost 1 base, and 10 bases lay in between. CDR3 nucleotides: TGTGCCAGCAGTGCCAACGGCGGGAACACTGAAGCTTTCTTT. This codes for CASSANGGNTEAFF.

The J gene is TRBJ2-7, the V gene TRBV28; D might be TRBD1 (5 bases). CDR1 and CDR2 from the germline V gene are MDHEN and SYDVKM. Deletions cut 5 bases from V and 6 bases from J, with 17 bases between. The CDR3 loop spans 14 amino acids. The CDR3 region has the DNA TGTGCCAGCAGTCCCCCTGTTGGTAGGGGCGAGCAGTACTTC. Its protein is CASSPPVGRGEQYF.

This chain uses TRBV25-1 with TRBJ1-2, with D maybe TRBD1 (6 bases). From germline, CDR1 is MGHDK and CDR2 SYGVNS. This CDR3 is 13 amino acids long. V lost 4 bases to trimming and J lost 6 bases, with 12 bases between them. The CDR3: CASSVRGSDGYTF. CDR3 DNA: TGTGCCAGCAGTGTCAGGGGTTCCGATGGCTACACCTTC.

This clone appeared once. This rearrangement joins TRBV27 to TRBJ1-2, with 10 bases lining up with TRBD1. Germline CDR1 reads MNHEY; CDR2 reads SMNVEV (reference sequence). The CDR3 covers 14 residues. The V gene end was trimmed by 6 bases and the J gene end by 8 bases; junction bases not matched to a gene: 9. The CDR3 nucleotides read TGTGCCAGCAGCCGAACCGACAGGGGGCGCGGCTACACCTTC. This translates into CASSRTDRGRGYTF.